Below are 7 T cell receptor beta chains sequenced from a single sample in a study of T-cell reconstitution after alpha-beta-depleted transplantation in children. During its preparation, the TCRbeta library received unique molecular identifiers. A single record per CDR3 protein comes from TCRdb applying MiXCR to the PCR reads. Of about 200,000 distinct CDR3 sequences in the sample, around 7% were seen once. Source: PBMCs, taken before TCRalphabeta/CD19-depleted stem cell transplant. The origin of the receptors is a boy aged 2 to 10 with acute lymphoblastic leukemia, due to receive a stem cell transplant.

This clonotype was observed at least ten times. The V and J genes are TRBV27 and TRBJ2-6, with TRBD1 as a possible D gene (5 bases). CDR1 is MNHEY, CDR2 SMNVEV, per germline (reference sequence). The V and J ends lost 7 bases and 0 bases respectively, with 13 bases between them. The CDR3 is made up of 16 amino acids. The CDR3, as DNA: TGTGCCAGCACCACAGGCTCAATCTCTGGGGCCAACGTCCTGACTTTC. The encoded protein is CASTTGSISGANVLTF.

This clonotype was seen many times. This chain uses TRBV12-3 or TRBV12-4 with TRBJ2-3; 9 bases agree with TRBD2. This CDR3 comprises 15 residues. V was pared by 5 bases and J by 6 bases, with 9 bases of the junction left unmatched. CDR3 protein: CASSPIAGAGDTQYF. CDR3 sequence (DNA): TGTGCCAGCAGTCCAATAGCGGGAGCGGGTGATACGCAGTATTTT.

This chain links TRBV27 with TRBJ2-1, with D uncertain. Germline CDR1 is MNHEY and CDR2 is SMNVEV (reference sequence). With 4 bases removed from V and 7 bases from J, the gap between germline ends came to 11 bases. The CDR3 contains 13 residues. CDR3 amino acids: CASSSTGRNEQFF. The DNA for the CDR3 is TGTGCCAGCAGTTCAACGGGCAGGAATGAGCAGTTCTTC.

The gene calls are TRBV12-3 or TRBV12-4 and TRBJ1-6; 9 positions match TRBD1. The CDR3 covers 14 residues. The junction had 2 bases not matched to a gene; V was cut back by 5 bases and J by 6 bases. The chain's CDR3 is CASSEDRGNSPLHF. Written as DNA, the CDR3 is TGTGCCAGCAGTGAGGACAGGGGTAATTCACCCCTCCACTTT.

This clonotype was counted a few times. The CDR3: CSARAGGLAGGVYNEQFF. Written as DNA, the CDR3 is TGCAGTGCTAGAGCTGGGGGACTAGCGGGGGGCGTCTACAATGAGCAGTTCTTC. The chain has TRBV20-1 and TRBJ2-1; 15 nucleotides line up with TRBD2. V shed 1 base, J shed 3 bases, and the junction held 7 bases outside the gene matches. This CDR3 comprises 18 residues. From germline, CDR1 is DFQATT and CDR2 SNEGSKA (reference sequence).

This clonotype was recorded at least ten times. V usage is TRBV7-2 and J usage is TRBJ2-3; D is uncertain. The V and J ends lost 2 bases and 2 bases respectively, with 11 bases between them. This CDR3 contains 15 residues. Germline assignment: CDR1 SGHTA and CDR2 FQGNSA. The CDR3 coding sequence is TGTGCCAGCAGCTTAATGCTGCTTAACACAGATACGCAGTATTTT. It translates to CASSLMLLNTDTQYF.

The chain carries TRBV5-1 and TRBJ2-3; TRBD1 aligns across 7 bases. This CDR3 comprises 16 residues. V was clipped by 1 base and J by 0 bases; unmatched bases: 5. The germline CDR1 and CDR2 sequences are SGHRS and YFSETQ. CDR3 sequence (DNA): TGCGCCAGCAGCTTGTTACAGGGGCCAAGCACAGATACGCAGTATTTT. Protein sequence: CASSLLQGPSTDTQYF. Based on the CDR3 plus reference TRBV5-1 and TRBJ2-3, the full variable domain is KAGVTQTPRYLIKTRGQQVTLSCSPISGHRSVSWYQQTPGQGLQFLFEYFSETQRNKGNFPGRFSGRQFSNSRSEMNVSTLELGDSALYLCASSLLQGPSTDTQYFGPGTRLTVL.